This record looks at one TCR beta chain sequence and its context. What it recognizes is unknown. These data come from a study of CD4 T cells in relation to SARS-CoV-2 and coronaviruses. Findings of the study overall: Memory recall responses, not primary responses primed in culture, are what the assay detects. Around two thirds of donors had memory CD4+ clonotypes crossrecognizing SARS-CoV-2 and common cold coronavirus spike.

Unexposed donor CD4+ T cells date from about 2011-2018, before the COVID-19 pandemic. The CDR3 sequence is 15 residues long. V was pared by 2 bases and J by 5 bases, with 15 bases between. The V gene's germline CDR1 is SGHTA and CDR2 FQGNSA. Naive and memory CD4+ T cell DNA was deep-sequenced without culture. Only in-frame clones appear in the TCRdb table, and some are missing; sequencing was by immunoSEQ multiplex PCR. The sample consists of around 62,000 clones, 94% of them appearing once. V is TRBV7-2 and J is TRBJ1-1; D perhaps matches TRBD1 (5 bases). The sequencing sample was made of naive CD4+ T cells from PBMCs. The subset is: naive CD4+ T cells isolated by negative enrichment. This receptor was identified in a human donor in good health. The CDR3 protein is CASSLQGLERTEAFF. In DNA form, the CDR3 reads TGTGCCAGCAGCTTACAGGGACTAGAGAGGACTGAAGCTTTCTTT.